The source of this T cell receptor beta chain is a study of patients and donors after allogeneic stem cell transplantation (dated by TCRdb to the early 2020s). To note about this clonotype: The specificity of this receptor is unknown. No clone much larger than this one lies a single base away; base qualities are absent.

CDR1 and CDR2 are read off the germline V gene (reference sequence) as MNHEY and SMNVEV. The V end loses 1 base and the J end loses 2 bases, and a stretch of 7 bases separates them. The CDR3 holds 14 amino acids from the cysteine to the phenylalanine. Kept here is only the CDR3 DNA, which spans 42 bases and is read in frame from base 1. Receptors were amplified or captured by RT-PCR. The sample was run on a NextSeq 550. TCRdb cleaned the public reads at Q25 with fastp, built clones with MiXCR and kept in-frame beta chains. CDR3 protein duplicates are merged, each entry listing the most common genes and DNA. This sample has about 40,000 distinct CDR3 sequences in its table, and under 40% of those were observed once. 72% of the sample goes to the ten largest clones.

This receptor was taken from a human donor who was either an allogeneic HSCT recipient or a stem cell or donor lymphocyte infusion donor (not recorded which). It is not recorded whose cells these are; they may come from a transplant donor. This receptor chain uses TRBV27 and TRBJ2-3, with no confidently assigned D gene. Sequenced material: blood, either unsorted or a sorted T cell fraction (not recorded which). This receptor carries the CDR3 CASSLFGNTDTQYF. The nucleotide sequence reads TGTGCCAGCAGTTTATTTGGAAACACAGATACGCAGTATTTT.